The subject of this entry is one TCR beta chain. In this sample, this clonotype turned up a few times. Which antigen it targets is not known. No much larger clone is present one base from it, and per-base qualities are unavailable. The data were taken from a study of blood T cells in healthy people across ages (dated by TCRdb to between 2014 and 2017). Looking at the study overall: Template switching captured roughly one uniquely barcoded TCR beta cDNA molecule per two T cells in model experiments. Age-related changes in TCR beta repertoire diversity were measured in the study by deep sequencing normalized with unique cDNA molecular identifiers. The donors were split into four age groups: young (average around 15 years), middle-aged (around 40), aged (about 56) and long-lived (roughly 86). For two donors (one aged 18 to 30 and one aged 80 or older), the study analyzed two additional independent replicas of 1 million unique cDNA reads from the same blood draw. General findings and caveats noted by the study authors: A strong correlation was found between observed TCR beta diversity and the percentage of naive T cells measured by flow cytometry. The CMV infection status of donors was not known, potentially confounding age-related changes in expanded clonotypes. Conclusive comparison of naive and antigen-experienced compartments was prevented by the profiling of bulk unsorted PBMCs. As age increased, observed TCR beta diversity per million T cells dropped in a roughly linear way, and a significant reduction was already evident by age around 41. Compared with the aged group, the long-lived group had more naive CD4+ T cells, fewer expanded clones and increased TCR diversity, suggesting age selection. Total diversity estimates from one million sequenced T cells were considered lower bounds and underestimates.

From its cysteine to its phenylalanine, the CDR3 spans 13 amino acids. The entry retains the CDR3 DNA only, 39 bases that are in frame from base 1. V is trimmed back by 6 bases and J by 8 bases, and the junction contains 6 bases that no gene match accounts for. Sequences MNHNS (CDR1) and SASEGT (CDR2) are obtained from the germline V gene. Libraries came from 5' RACE. Sequencing was carried out with an Illumina HiSeq 2500. A second about 7 to 11 cycle PCR used a sample-barcoded 5' primer and a J-beta primer mix. Each TCR beta cDNA molecule received a unique molecular identifier from a template-switch 5' adaptor carrying 12 random nucleotides. Each sample yielded at least 2.5 million CDR3-containing paired-end reads. First-strand cDNA was synthesized from all RNA with the Mint cDNA synthesis kit, primed by a TRBC-specific oligonucleotide. Following uracil-DNA glycosylase treatment, all cDNA underwent a first 18-cycle PCR with the universal primers M1SS and BC2_uni_R. Under the source paper's analysis protocol: For normalization, 1 million high-quality reads, each with a distinct molecular identifier, were randomly selected from each sample. Reads sharing molecular identifiers were discarded rather than binned into consensus sequences. MiTCR, set to a Q25 quality threshold and the strictest error-elimination algorithm, was used for CDR3 identification, clonotype clustering and error correction. A nonparametric unseen species model with Euler transformation was used to estimate lower-bound total TCR beta diversity. TCRdb trimmed public reads at Q25 via fastp, called clones via MiXCR and kept in-frame beta chains. One record per CDR3 amino acid sequence lists the most common genes and DNA. TCRdb assigned the V and J calls; the authors' analysis was not used. This sample is represented by about 930,000 distinct CDR3 sequences; just under 30% of them were singletons. 10% of the sample goes to the ten largest clones.

The donors were roughly 40 Caucasian individuals from Russia, aged roughly 6 to 90 years, who were systemically healthy. Roughly 10 milliliters of peripheral blood were drawn from each donor into EDTA-treated Vacutainer tubes. PBMCs were isolated by Ficoll-Paque density-gradient centrifugation, with at least 6.5 million obtained per sample. Total RNA was extracted from PBMCs with Trizol reagent, with at least 5.5 micrograms obtained per sample. Naive CD45RAhigh/CD27high T cell percentages were measured by flow cytometry on a PBMC aliquot from every donor. This sample also belongs to another study, concerning T cells of mothers and their children. The second study's authors report: Donors were nine systemically healthy Caucasian individuals: three mothers and their six children. cDNA synthesis used all of the extracted RNA, with about 1.5 ug of RNA in each 15 ul reaction. Sample barcodes and 2-4 random nucleotides were added via the M1S primer in the second PCR. Each mother yielded over 8.5 million TCR beta CDR3 reads and each child 3 million to 3.5 million reads. TCR recombination output is similarly shaped by thymic selection in related and unrelated pairs, with a minor effect exerted by inherited differences. Normalized repertoire overlap was always found to be slightly, but never significantly, higher in related mother-child pairs than in unrelated mother-child pairs. No persistent microchimeric T cell clones were detected, at a sensitivity of roughly 99 clones per million clonotypes. In the study, deep NGS was used to compare the TCR beta repertoires of mothers and children, and features distinguishing related mother-child pairs from unrelated individuals were sought. The mean age was roughly 40 +/- 4 years for the mothers and about 12 +/- 4 years for the children. Libraries were sequenced on Illumina HiSeq 2000 with 100+100 nt paired-end reads after adapter ligation with NEBNext reagents. To prevent cross-contamination, the mother and child libraries were prepared a month apart and were sequenced in separate runs. For each donor, between about 450,000 and 2,300,000 distinct TCR beta clonotypes were identified. Naive TCR beta clonotypes were estimated from low-frequency clonotypes matched to each donor's FACS-determined naive share, without sorting.

The chain was built from TRBV6-1 and TRBJ1-2; 10 nucleotides in the junction match TRBD1. Source material: blood. The origin of this receptor is a woman between 40 and 55 years old in good health. The sequenced DNA is TGTGCCAGCAGGGGGGACAGGGGAAACGGCTACACCTTC. Translation gives CASRGDRGNGYTF.